The subject of this entry is one T cell receptor (beta chain). This sample is part of a study of control samples from healthy donors and cancer patients. This CDR3 has 11 amino acids. Germline V gives CDR1 MNHEY, CDR2 SVGAGI. V was cut by 6 bases and J by 6 bases, with 8 bases left in between. TCRdb keeps only in-frame clones here, not all; method: immunoSEQ multiplex PCR. Here the sample spans approximately 30,000 clones, around 94% being singletons. This TCR was sampled from a man in his 60s in good health. The rearrangement links TRBV6-5 to TRBJ1-1; maybe TRBD1 (6 bases). The sample was blood. The DNA of the CDR3 is TGTGCCAGCAGAGAGGGGGCTGAAGCTTTCTTT. It yields the protein CASREGAEAFF.